This T cell receptor (beta chain) stems from a study of cytomegalovirus exposure and HLA in healthy donors. At the level of the study: Genotyping of roughly 400 donors showed that over 80% belonged to the Caucasian-associated ancestry cluster. Study outcomes and limitations: Per a later analysis, HLA-associated TCR beta chains showed more clonal expansion than other, equally common TCR beta chains. The sole available immune exposure information was CMV serostatus. Per a prior analysis, the majority of TCR beta V segments were productive roughly 87% or roughly 30% of the time.

As for this clone: The antigen remains undetermined.

V shed 4 bases, J shed 5 bases, and the junction held 5 bases outside the gene matches. CDR3 length: 15 residues. Looked up from germline, CDR1 is LNHDA and CDR2 is SQIVND (reference sequence). Both 60 Vbeta primers and 13 Jbeta primers went into the PCR. Profiled with immunoSEQ multiplex PCR; TCRdb holds only in-frame clones, not every one. Its listing shows some 55,000 clones. V usage is TRBV19 and J usage is TRBJ1-4; 9 nucleotides align to TRBD1. The sequence was obtained from a man between 18 and 29 years old in good health and CMV-seropositive. Sequenced: PBMCs. Written as DNA, the CDR3 is TGTGCCAGTAGTACCCCCGGGACAGGGAATGAAAAACTGTTTTTT. Residues: CASSTPGTGNEKLFF.